This paragraph reports one T cell receptor (beta chain). Antigen specificity is unknown. One base away lies a much larger clone, so this may be a sequencing read error. The conserved final phenylalanine or tryptophan is absent from the CDR3, which likely points to a read error. These data belong to a study of Graves' ophthalmopathy and Graves' hyperthyroidism. With 5 bases clipped from V and 8 bases from J, the junction kept 9 bases outside the gene matches. Germline CDR1 reads LGHDT; CDR2 reads YNNKEL (reference sequence). There are 14 residues in the CDR3. The study amplified TCR beta CDR3 regions using RNA transcripts. First-round RT-PCR employed HTBI primers, with a second-round multiplex PCR after it. In TCRdb, the multiplex PCR reads were re-called with MiXCR into one record per CDR3 protein. The sample yields about 620,000 distinct CDR3 sequences, 20% to 25% seen once. Certain patients, namely those with other autoimmune diseases, uncontrolled infections, pregnancy or lactation, were excluded.

Study-wide results and limits: Blood repertoires reportedly contained most expanded thyroid clonotypes above 0.001 frequency.

V and J are TRBV3-1 and TRBJ1-2, with TRBD1 identical over 9 bases. Material: peripheral blood. This TCR was recovered from a woman in her late teens or twenties with stable Graves' hyperthyroidism. Some clones in this sample may be carry-over from other donors' samples. In DNA form, the CDR3 reads TGTGCCAGCAGCGATCGGACAGGGGCCGGCGGCTACACCTTG. Translation: CASSDRTGAGGYTL.